One and the same sample provided the 24 T cell receptor beta chains below, sequenced in a study of T cells in Graves' hyperthyroidism and ophthalmopathy. Amplification yielded TCR beta CDR3 regions, with RNA transcripts as the source. A set of HTBI primers served as the primers for a first-round RT-PCR of the TCR CDR3. TCRdb recomputed calls from the multiplex PCR reads with MiXCR, one row per CDR3 protein. The repertoire holds under 400,000 distinct CDR3 sequences, with nearly 15% as singletons. Material: blood. These TCRs come from a woman aged 55-75 years with Graves' ophthalmopathy.

This clonotype was counted between two and nine times. The chain links TRBV7-8 to TRBJ2-2, with 8 bases identical to TRBD2. V was clipped by 5 bases and J by 5 bases; unmatched bases: 7. The CDR3 totals 15 residues. CDR1 and CDR2 (germline): SGHVS, FQNEAQ. Written as DNA, the CDR3 is TGTGCCAGCAGCCCGTTAGCGGGAAGGACCGGGGAGCTGTTTTTT. Amino acid sequence: CASSPLAGRTGELFF.

This clonotype came up many times. The chain joins TRBV6-1 to TRBJ1-1, with D hard to call. The ends were cut back, 3 bases at V and 1 base at J, with 6 bases in the middle. Germline CDR1 is MNHNS and CDR2 is SASEGT. The length of the CDR3 is 13 residues. The CDR3 sequence: CASSERWNTEAFF. CDR3 nucleotides: TGTGCCAGCAGTGAGCGTTGGAACACTGAAGCTTTCTTT.

This clonotype was observed many times. The CDR3 is CASSQDFGDDSHNEQFF. The CDR3 DNA reads TGTGCCAGCAGCCAAGATTTCGGCGATGACTCACACAATGAGCAGTTCTTC. J is TRBJ2-1 and V is TRBV3-1; D is unresolved. The CDR3 spans 17 residues. V was trimmed by 0 bases and J by 5 bases, leaving 17 bases between them. Germline lookup yields CDR1 LGHDT and CDR2 YNNKEL (reference sequence).

This clonotype was detected ten times or more. The chain links TRBV2 to TRBJ2-5, with D unclear. Trimming shortened V by 3 bases and J by 0 bases, and 11 bases separated the two germline ends. CDR1 is SNHLY and CDR2 is FYNNEI in the germline V gene. The CDR3 consists of 15 residues. CDR3 nucleotide sequence: TGTGCCAGCAGTGACCCCCCCAGGTACCAAGAGACCCAGTACTTC. As protein: CASSDPPRYQETQYF.

This chain connects TRBV7-8 to TRBJ2-3; 7 bases map to TRBD1. J gave up 3 bases and V 0 bases, and 3 bases lay outside the gene matches. CDR3 length: 15 amino acids. Germline CDR1 is SGHVS and CDR2 is FQNEAQ. The DNA of the CDR3 is TGTGCCAGCAGCTTAGCTGTGACAGGGACAGATACGCAGTATTTT. This gives the protein CASSLAVTGTDTQYF. The variable domain in full, with the rest retrieved from reference TRBV7-8 and TRBJ2-3, is GAGVSQSPRYKVAKRGQDVALRCDPISGHVSLFWYQQALGQGPEFLTYFQNEAQLDKSGLPSDRFFAERPEGSVSTLKIQRTQQEDSAVYLCASSLAVTGTDTQYFGPGTRLTVL.

The V call is TRBV9, the J call TRBJ2-5, with 9 bases identical to TRBD2. V lost 0 bases to trimming and J lost 4 bases; unmatched junction nucleotides: 7. There are 16 residues in the CDR3. Looked up from germline, CDR1 is SGDLS and CDR2 is YYNGEE. The CDR3 region is CASSVAGGRALETQYF. DNA of the CDR3: TGTGCCAGCAGCGTAGCAGGCGGGAGGGCCCTAGAGACCCAGTACTTC.

V is TRBV12-3 or TRBV12-4 and J is TRBJ2-2, with D possibly TRBD1 on 5 matching bases. The V end lost 11 bases, the J end lost 3 bases, and 13 bases lay between the germline ends. This CDR3 has 13 residues. The CDR3 sequence is CASQGGYTGELFF. In DNA form, the CDR3 reads TGTGCCTCCCAGGGCGGTTACACCGGGGAGCTGTTTTTT.

The table lists this clonotype with a few counts. The rearrangement uses TRBV19 and TRBJ2-7, with D tentatively TRBD1 or TRBD2 (5 bases each). This CDR3 contains 14 residues. V lost 1 base, J lost 3 bases, and 10 bases lay in between. Germline loops: CDR1 LNHDA, CDR2 SQIVND (reference sequence). DNA for the CDR3: TGTGCCAGTAGTATAGTGCTGGGGGACTACGAGCAGTACTTC. Amino acids: CASSIVLGDYEQYF.

This clonotype was detected many times. Here the CDR3 reads CANSMSGRGEQFF. The CDR3 DNA reads as TGTGCCAACTCTATGAGCGGGAGGGGTGAGCAGTTCTTC. This chain links TRBV2 with TRBJ2-1, with TRBD2 matching 10 bases. Trimming removed 10 bases from V and 9 bases from J; junction bases left unmatched: 9. The germline V gene has CDR1 SNHLY and CDR2 FYNNEI. This CDR3 has 13 amino acids.

This clonotype appeared a few times. The chain joins TRBV15 to TRBJ1-3; the match to TRBD1 covers 9 bases. Germline CDR1 LNHNV, CDR2 YYDKDF (reference sequence). This CDR3 comprises 16 residues. Trimming cost V 4 bases and J 5 bases; bases outside gene matches: 9. CDR3 sequence reads: CATSKQQGALRNTIYF. The CDR3 bases are TGTGCCACCAGCAAACAACAGGGGGCATTGAGAAACACCATATATTTT.

This sequence joins TRBV7-2 and TRBJ2-1; 10 bases map to TRBD2. The CDR3 is 15 amino acids. CDR1 is SGHTA, CDR2 FQGNSA, per germline. Trimming at V came to 5 bases and at J to 9 bases, leaving 10 bases not matched to a gene. The CDR3 region has the DNA TGTGCCAGCAGCCGGGCAGCGGGAGGGCGCAGTGAGCAGTTCTTC. This sequence encodes CASSRAAGGRSEQFF.

This clonotype was counted ten times or more. The V and J genes are TRBV12-3 or TRBV12-4 and TRBJ1-5; 9 bases are a match to TRBD1. This CDR3 region has 16 residues. V gave up 4 bases and J gave up 7 bases; unmatched junction bases: 11. CDR3: CASSSRGTGLIQPQHF. The CDR3, as DNA: TGTGCCAGCAGTTCCCGGGGGACAGGGCTAATCCAGCCCCAGCATTTT.

This clonotype turned up a few times. J is TRBJ2-7 and V is TRBV2; D tentatively reads TRBD1 or TRBD2 (5 bases each). This CDR3 has 15 residues. V lost 6 bases and J 2 bases, leaving 17 bases between the germline ends. Germline CDR1 is SNHLY and CDR2 is FYNNEI. CDR3 sequence: CASRPPGRTPYEQYF. CDR3 DNA: TGTGCCAGCAGACCCCCGGGGCGGACCCCCTACGAGCAGTACTTC.

This clonotype was counted between two and nine times. The chain recombines TRBV12-3 or TRBV12-4 with TRBJ2-1; 13 bases map to TRBD2. CDR3 length: 16 amino acids. The V and J ends lost 6 bases and 10 bases, in that order; junction bases with no gene match: 12. This chain's CDR3 is CASSPTGLAGEKEQFF. CDR3 DNA sequence: TGTGCCAGCAGCCCAACCGGACTAGCGGGAGAGAAAGAGCAGTTCTTC.

Comments on this clonotype: The junction and the germline gene differ at one end; a read error may be behind it. The rearrangement links TRBV27 to TRBJ2-3; D may be TRBD2 (6 bases). The CDR3 is made up of 14 amino acids. CDR1 is MNHEY and CDR2 is SMNVEV in the germline V gene (reference sequence). The CDR3 coding sequence is TGTGCCAACAGTTCCCCTCTCCGGGGGGATACGCAGTATTTT. Protein product: CANSSPLRGDTQYF.

Ten or more counts support this clonotype. The chain links TRBV24-1 to TRBJ2-1; TRBD2 matches 11 bases. Germline V gene lookup returns CDR1 KGHDR and CDR2 SFDVKD. This CDR3 spans 16 amino acids. The V and J ends lost 1 base and 4 bases, in that order; junction bases with no gene match: 2. The CDR3 DNA follows: TGTGCCACCAGTGATTTCGTAGCGGGAGGGTACAATGAGCAGTTCTTC. It is translated as CATSDFVAGGYNEQFF.

The chain employs TRBV24-1 and TRBJ2-2, with 10 bases fitting TRBD1. CDR3 size: 15 residues. V shed 9 bases and J 4 bases; nucleotides not matched to a gene: 7. The germline V gene has CDR1 KGHDR and CDR2 SFDVKD. The CDR3 loop is CATRGTGDGTGELFF. The CDR3 nucleotides are TGTGCCACCCGCGGGACAGGGGACGGCACCGGGGAGCTGTTTTTT.

Many counts were recorded for this clonotype. The V call is TRBV2, the J call TRBJ1-1; D remains unclear. CDR1 SNHLY and CDR2 FYNNEI come from the germline V gene. The CDR3 extends over 13 amino acids. V was clipped by 8 bases and J by 1 base, with 11 bases between them. The CDR3 DNA reads as TGTGCCAGCTCAGTGATGTCGAACACTGAAGCTTTCTTT. It translates to CASSVMSNTEAFF.

This clonotype appeared many times. CDR3 nucleotides: TGTGCCAGCACCTCTGGAGAAGGGCAGGGCGGTTACGAGCAGTACTTC. Amino acid sequence: CASTSGEGQGGYEQYF. The chain carries TRBV25-1 and TRBJ2-7; a weak D match, TRBD1 (5 bases). CDR3 length equals 16 residues. V shed 7 bases and J shed 4 bases, with 23 bases lying between them. CDR1 MGHDK and CDR2 SYGVNS come from the germline V gene.

This clonotype was recorded many times. The chain uses TRBV28 and TRBJ2-1; 8 positions agree with TRBD2. Germline CDR1 and CDR2: MDHEN and SYDVKM. CDR3 length: 15 residues. The V and J ends lost 2 bases and 12 bases, in that order; junction bases with no gene match: 12. CDR3 nucleotide sequence: TGTGCCAGCAGTTTAAGGAGCGGGAGAGGGATTGTGCAGTTCTTC. Its protein product is CASSLRSGRGIVQFF.

At least ten counts were recorded for this clonotype. This chain connects TRBV3-1 to TRBJ2-3; no clear D. Trimming took 3 bases from V and 2 from J, leaving 3 bases between them. CDR3 length: 12 amino acids. Germline CDR1 reads LGHDT; CDR2 reads YNNKEL (reference sequence). The CDR3 bases are TGTGCCAGCAGCCACTTCACAGATACGCAGTATTTT. Translation gives CASSHFTDTQYF.

This clonotype was observed at least ten times. V is TRBV30 and J is TRBJ1-2; no firm D call. Germline V gives CDR1 GTSNPN, CDR2 SVGIG (reference sequence). V was cut by 2 bases and J by 7 bases, with 20 bases left in between. CDR3 length equals 15 residues. The CDR3 region is CAWSKSVRSLGGYTF. The CDR3 DNA sequence: TGTGCCTGGAGTAAGTCGGTCAGGAGCCTCGGTGGCTACACCTTC.

The chain couples TRBV28 to TRBJ2-7; 8 positions match TRBD1. The V segment lost 4 bases and the J segment 4 bases; nucleotides outside the gene matches: 9. CDR1 is MDHEN and CDR2 is SYDVKM in the germline V gene. This CDR3 is built from 15 residues. The DNA of the CDR3 is TGTGCCAGCAGTTCTCTACAGGGGGGCATTTACGAGCAGTACTTC. Its protein is CASSSLQGGIYEQYF.

Many counts were recorded for this clonotype. CDR3 nucleotides: TGTGCCAGCAGCGACCAAGACAGGCCCTACAATGAGCAGTTCTTC. It codes for CASSDQDRPYNEQFF. V usage is TRBV7-3 and J usage is TRBJ2-1, with D perhaps matching TRBD1 (6 bases). Deletions cut 5 bases from V and 2 bases from J, with 13 bases between. Germline values: CDR1 SGHTA, CDR2 FQGTGA. The CDR3 has 15 amino acids.